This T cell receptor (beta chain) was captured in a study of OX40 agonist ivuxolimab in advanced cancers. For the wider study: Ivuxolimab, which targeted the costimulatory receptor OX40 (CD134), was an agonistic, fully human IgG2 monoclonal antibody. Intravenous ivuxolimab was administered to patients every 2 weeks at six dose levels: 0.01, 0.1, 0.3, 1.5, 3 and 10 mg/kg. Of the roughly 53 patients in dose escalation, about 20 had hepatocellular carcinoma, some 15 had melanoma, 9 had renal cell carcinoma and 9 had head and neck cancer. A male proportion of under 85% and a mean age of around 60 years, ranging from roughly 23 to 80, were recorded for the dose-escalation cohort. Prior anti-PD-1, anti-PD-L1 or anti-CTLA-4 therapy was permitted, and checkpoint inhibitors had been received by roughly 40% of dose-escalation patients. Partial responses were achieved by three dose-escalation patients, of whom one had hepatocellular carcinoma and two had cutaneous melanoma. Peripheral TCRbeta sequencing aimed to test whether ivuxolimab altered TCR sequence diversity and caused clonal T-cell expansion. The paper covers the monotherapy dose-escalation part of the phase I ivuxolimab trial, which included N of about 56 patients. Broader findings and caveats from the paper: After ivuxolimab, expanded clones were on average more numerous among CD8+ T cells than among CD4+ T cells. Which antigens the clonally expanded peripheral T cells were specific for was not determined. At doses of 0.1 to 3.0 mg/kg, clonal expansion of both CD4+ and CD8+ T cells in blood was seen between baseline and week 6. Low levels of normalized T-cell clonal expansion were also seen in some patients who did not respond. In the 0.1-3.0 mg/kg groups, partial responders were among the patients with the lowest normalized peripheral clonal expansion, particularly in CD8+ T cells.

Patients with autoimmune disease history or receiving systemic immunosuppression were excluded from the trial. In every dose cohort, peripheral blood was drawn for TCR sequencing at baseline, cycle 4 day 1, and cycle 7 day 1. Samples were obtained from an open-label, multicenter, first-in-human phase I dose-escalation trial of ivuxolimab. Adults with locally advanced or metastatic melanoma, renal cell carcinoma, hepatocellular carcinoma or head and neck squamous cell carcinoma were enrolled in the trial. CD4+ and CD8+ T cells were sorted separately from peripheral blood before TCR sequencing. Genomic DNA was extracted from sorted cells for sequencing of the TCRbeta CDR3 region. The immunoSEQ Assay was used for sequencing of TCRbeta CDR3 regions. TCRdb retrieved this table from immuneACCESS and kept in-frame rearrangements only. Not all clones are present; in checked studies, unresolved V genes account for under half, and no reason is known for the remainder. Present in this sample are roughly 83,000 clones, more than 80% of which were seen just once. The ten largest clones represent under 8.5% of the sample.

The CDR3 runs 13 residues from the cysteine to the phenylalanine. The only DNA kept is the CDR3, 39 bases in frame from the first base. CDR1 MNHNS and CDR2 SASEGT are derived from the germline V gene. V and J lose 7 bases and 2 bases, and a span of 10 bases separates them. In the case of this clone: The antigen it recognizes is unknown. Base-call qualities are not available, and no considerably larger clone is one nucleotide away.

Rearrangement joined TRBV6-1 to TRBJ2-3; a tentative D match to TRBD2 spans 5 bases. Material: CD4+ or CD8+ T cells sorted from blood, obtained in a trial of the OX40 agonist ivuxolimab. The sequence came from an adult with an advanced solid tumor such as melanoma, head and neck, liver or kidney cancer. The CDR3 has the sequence CASMWRITDTQYF. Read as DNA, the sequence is TGTGCCAGCATGTGGAGGATCACAGATACGCAGTATTTT.